These 27 T cell receptor beta chains were sequenced from one sample in a study of OX40 agonist ivuxolimab in advanced cancers. Profiled with immunoSEQ multiplex PCR; TCRdb holds only in-frame clones, not every one. The sample includes approximately 76,000 clones, about nine tenths of them seen just once. Sample: CD4+ or CD8+ T cells sorted from blood, taken in a trial of the OX40 agonist ivuxolimab. Receptors were obtained from an adult with an advanced solid tumor such as melanoma, head and neck, liver or kidney cancer.

J is TRBJ2-1 and V is TRBV2; 7 bases are shared with TRBD2. The CDR3 sequence is 15 residues long. Trimming removed 6 bases from V and 6 bases from J; junction bases left unmatched: 11. Germline values: CDR1 SNHLY, CDR2 FYNNEI. The CDR3 DNA follows: TGTGCCAGCAGCTACGCTGGCGGGAGTGGCAATGAGCAGTTCTTC. This translates into CASSYAGGSGNEQFF. Looking up the rest from reference TRBV2 and TRBJ2-1 gives the full variable domain: EPEVTQTPSHQVTQMGQEVILRCVPISNHLYFYWYRQILGQKVEFLVSFYNNEISEKSEIFDDQFSVERPDGSNFTLKIRSTKLEDSAMYFCASSYAGGSGNEQFFGPGTRLTVL.

This chain connects TRBV28 to TRBJ1-2; unclear D gene. V gave up 6 bases and J gave up 4 bases, with 15 bases separating them. The CDR3 length is 14 residues. Germline V gives CDR1 MDHEN, CDR2 SYDVKM. CDR3 DNA: TGTGCCAGCAGCCGCCAAACCGGGTCCTATGGCTACACCTTC. Translated, it gives CASSRQTGSYGYTF.

V and J are TRBV28 and TRBJ1-2, with no clear D. Trimming took 3 bases from V and 1 from J, leaving 6 bases between them. The CDR3 is 13 amino acids. Germline V lookup: CDR1 MDHEN, CDR2 SYDVKM. The CDR3 sequence: CASSFADNYGYTF. The CDR3 region has the DNA TGTGCCAGCAGTTTTGCAGATAACTATGGCTACACCTTC.

The J gene is TRBJ2-7, the V gene TRBV27, with D maybe TRBD1 (6 bases). The CDR3 is made up of 15 amino acids. Per germline, CDR1 MNHEY and CDR2 SMNVEV (reference sequence). V shed 10 bases and J shed 2 bases, with 21 bases lying between them. In nucleotides, the CDR3 is TGTGCCACCGGGCCCGGCAGGGGCTATACCTACGAGCAGTACTTC. It encodes CATGPGRGYTYEQYF.

This chain uses TRBV9 with TRBJ2-1; a weak D match, TRBD1 (6 bases). The CDR3 has 15 amino acids. Trimming pared 0 bases from V and 6 bases from J, leaving 13 bases between. CDR1 and CDR2 (germline): SGDLS, YYNGEE. The CDR3 reads CASSVGQGSVNEQFF. CDR3 DNA sequence: TGTGCCAGCAGCGTAGGGCAGGGGTCCGTCAATGAGCAGTTCTTC.

The rearrangement links TRBV19 to TRBJ2-4; D gene ambiguous. CDR1 is LNHDA and CDR2 is SQIVND in the germline V gene (reference sequence). This CDR3 is 16 amino acids long. Trimming removed 1 base from V and 0 bases from J, with 10 bases in between. CDR3 sequence: CASSIGQLLAKNIQYF. The CDR3 bases are TGTGCCAGTAGTATAGGTCAGCTCTTAGCCAAAAACATTCAGTACTTC.

This CDR3 is CASSPPGARGEAFF. Here the CDR3 DNA reads TGTGCCAGCAGCCCACCCGGGGCGCGGGGTGAAGCTTTCTTT. The chain joins TRBV7-2 to TRBJ1-1, with D tentatively TRBD1 (5 bases). This CDR3 spans 14 amino acids. V was pared by 5 bases and J by 7 bases, with 17 bases between. Germline V gives CDR1 SGHTA, CDR2 FQGNSA. The full variable domain, completed using reference TRBV7-2 and TRBJ1-1, is GAGVSQSPSNKVTEKGKDVELRCDPISGHTALYWYRQSLGQGLEFLIYFQGNSAPDKSGLPSDRFSAERTGGSVSTLTIQRTQQEDSAVYLCASSPPGARGEAFFGQGTRLTVV.

The chain has TRBV19 and TRBJ1-4, with D unclear. The V gene lost 2 bases and the J gene lost 12 bases, with 10 bases spanning the gap. CDR3 length equals 12 residues. Germline-derived CDR1 and CDR2 are LNHDA and SQIVND (reference sequence). The CDR3 DNA sequence: TGTGCCAGTAGTATAATTGACGGCGAACTGTTTTTT. The encoded protein is CASSIIDGELFF.

The chain recombines TRBV18 with TRBJ2-7, with D possibly being TRBD1 (5 bases). Trimming cost V 4 bases and J 2 bases, with 12 bases left between them. Germline V gene data show CDR1 as KGHSH and CDR2 as LQKENI. The CDR3 loop spans 14 amino acids. DNA for the CDR3: TGTGCCAGCTCACTACAGGACACCCCCTACGAGCAGTACTTC. As protein: CASSLQDTPYEQYF.

The J gene is TRBJ1-5, the V gene TRBV6-6; TRBD1 is a possible D gene (5 bases). V was cut by 6 bases and J by 7 bases, with 16 bases left in between. Germline assignment: CDR1 MNHNY and CDR2 SVGAGI (reference sequence). The CDR3 contains 14 residues. CDR3 sequence reads: CASRLNSGYQPQHF. The CDR3 DNA follows: TGTGCCAGCAGGCTAAACTCAGGGTACCAGCCCCAGCATTTT.

The chain joins TRBV6-1 to TRBJ2-1, with a tentative D call TRBD2 (6 bases). The CDR3 consists of 12 residues. Trimming cost V 5 bases and J 10 bases, with 12 bases left between them. The germline CDR1 and CDR2 sequences are MNHNS and SASEGT. The CDR3 bases are TGTGCCAGCAGTCCCCCCGGAGGGGAGCAGTTCTTC. Amino acid sequence: CASSPPGGEQFF.

This clone was seen only once. This chain uses TRBV9 with TRBJ2-1; 12 bases map to TRBD2. V lost 4 bases to trimming and J lost 12 bases; unmatched junction nucleotides: 2. Germline loops: CDR1 SGDLS, CDR2 YYNGEE. The CDR3 totals 12 residues. The CDR3 DNA sequence: TGTGCCAGCAGCATGACTAGCGGGGGGCAGTTCTTC. This codes for CASSMTSGGQFF.

The rearrangement uses TRBV28 and TRBJ2-6; 10 nucleotides match TRBD2. The CDR3 extends over 17 amino acids. Germline values: CDR1 MDHEN, CDR2 SYDVKM. Germline trimming cut 6 bases from V and 1 base from J; bases unmatched to any gene: 6. The CDR3 DNA follows: TGTGCCAGCAGCCTTAGCGGGAGGCCTTCTGGGGCCAACGTCCTGACTTTC. Translated: CASSLSGRPSGANVLTF.

The chain links TRBV14 to TRBJ2-7; D perhaps matches TRBD1 (6 bases). The CDR3 has 14 amino acids. Trimming stripped 0 bases from V and 5 bases from J, with 11 bases between. Germline loops: CDR1 SGHDN, CDR2 FVKESK. The CDR3 nucleotides read TGTGCCAGCAGCCAAGATTGGGACATCCACGAGCAGTACTTC. Its translation is CASSQDWDIHEQYF.

The V gene is TRBV6-6, the J gene TRBJ2-4; 8 positions match TRBD1. The CDR3 extends over 15 amino acids. The V and J ends lost 6 bases and 0 bases, in that order; junction bases with no gene match: 4. CDR1 and CDR2 (germline): MNHNY, SVGAGI (reference sequence). CDR3 amino acids: CASSDRGLAKNIQYF. CDR3 sequence (DNA): TGTGCCAGCAGCGACAGGGGTCTAGCCAAAAACATTCAGTACTTC.

The J gene is TRBJ1-5, the V gene TRBV28; TRBD1 matches 10 bases. Germline CDR1 MDHEN, CDR2 SYDVKM. This CDR3 region has 15 residues. V lost 4 bases to trimming and J lost 7 bases; unmatched junction nucleotides: 7. The chain's CDR3 is CASSYGTGVSQPQHF. In DNA form, the CDR3 reads TGTGCCAGCAGTTACGGGACAGGGGTTTCACAGCCCCAGCATTTT.

The genes are TRBV18 and TRBJ1-1; unclear D gene. Per germline, CDR1 KGHSH and CDR2 LQKENI. Trimming took 6 bases from V and 1 from J, leaving 12 bases between them. CDR3 length: 14 residues. The CDR3 reads CASSHIAENTEAFF. The CDR3 region has the DNA TGTGCCAGCTCCCATATAGCAGAGAACACTGAAGCTTTCTTT.

This chain joins TRBV9 and TRBJ2-1, with 8 bases fitting TRBD2. With 4 bases clipped from V and 2 bases from J, the junction kept 14 bases outside the gene matches. The germline V gene encodes CDR1 SGDLS and CDR2 YYNGEE. This CDR3 region has 18 residues. The CDR3 nucleotides read TGTGCCAGCAGCCCCCGGGAGGGGTGGATTAAGGCCTACAATGAGCAGTTCTTC. It encodes CASSPREGWIKAYNEQFF.

The genes are TRBV20-1 and TRBJ1-1; D unresolved. Germline-derived CDR1 and CDR2 are DFQATT and SNEGSKA (reference sequence). Deletions cut 6 bases from V and 3 bases from J, with 8 bases between. CDR3 length equals 11 residues. Written as DNA, the CDR3 is TGCAGTGCCAGGCTCGACACTGAAGCTTTCTTT. This gives the protein CSARLDTEAFF.

This chain uses TRBV9 with TRBJ1-3, with no clear D. CDR1 is SGDLS, CDR2 YYNGEE, per germline. V was shortened by 0 bases and J by 0 bases, with 13 bases between the two germline ends. This CDR3 comprises 17 residues. This CDR3 reads CASSVGSQASSGNTIYF. The CDR3 DNA follows: TGTGCCAGCAGCGTAGGTTCCCAGGCGAGCTCTGGAAACACCATATATTTT.

This chain uses TRBV6-5 with TRBJ2-5, with a possible D match to TRBD2 (6 bases). Germline CDR1 and CDR2: MNHEY and SVGAGI. The CDR3 consists of 15 residues. Trimming shortened V by 8 bases and J by 2 bases, and 18 bases separated the two germline ends. The CDR3 loop is CASLHRGGTQETQYF. The CDR3, as DNA: TGTGCCAGCCTCCATAGGGGCGGGACTCAAGAGACCCAGTACTTC.

This clone occurred once. The chain recombines TRBV28 with TRBJ2-4; a possible D gene is TRBD1 (6 bases). The V and J ends lost 3 bases and 14 bases respectively, with 11 bases between them. This CDR3 contains 11 residues. CDR1 is MDHEN and CDR2 is SYDVKM in the germline V gene. Here the CDR3 reads CASSLTGTKYF. The CDR3 DNA reads as TGTGCCAGCAGTTTGACCGGGACAAAGTACTTC.

The gene calls are TRBV23-1 and TRBJ2-7; D could derive from TRBD1 or TRBD2 (5 bases each). TRBV23-1 has ORF status, its function being uncertain. Between the trimmed V and J ends, which lost 2 bases and 0 bases, there was a span of 14 bases. The CDR3 loop spans 16 amino acids. Written as DNA, the CDR3 is TGCGCCAGCAGTCAACCGCCGGGACCCCACTCCTACGAGCAGTACTTC. This encodes CASSQPPGPHSYEQYF.

This rearrangement joins TRBV9 to TRBJ2-7; TRBD1 matches at 10 bases. Germline V lookup: CDR1 SGDLS, CDR2 YYNGEE. The CDR3 is made up of 15 amino acids. V dropped 0 bases and J dropped 3; count of bases not matched to a gene: 3. CDR3 bases: TGTGCCAGCAGCGTAGCCGGGACAGGGGACTACGAGCAGTACTTC. Encoded protein: CASSVAGTGDYEQYF.

The chain joins TRBV10-1 to TRBJ1-6, with TRBD1 matching over 7 bases. V trimming: 6 bases; J trimming: 7 bases; junction bases outside the gene matches: 3. The CDR3 is 13 residues long. In germline, CDR1 is WNHNN, CDR2 SYGVQD (reference sequence). CDR3 protein: CASRRDSNSPLHF. The CDR3 nucleotides read TGCGCCAGCAGGCGGGACAGCAATTCACCCCTCCACTTT.

The V and J genes are TRBV28 and TRBJ1-1; 7 bases align to TRBD1. The CDR3 runs 15 residues. V was pared by 7 bases and J by 0 bases, with 8 bases of the junction left unmatched. Germline assignment: CDR1 MDHEN and CDR2 SYDVKM. The CDR3 DNA sequence: TGTGCCAGCACCCTCGGGGGACAGATGAACACTGAAGCTTTCTTT. It specifies CASTLGGQMNTEAFF.

The V and J genes are TRBV7-2 and TRBJ2-1; TRBD2 is a possible D gene (5 bases). Germline CDR1 reads SGHTA; CDR2 reads FQGNSA. Trimming shortened V by 1 base and J by 7 bases, and 14 bases separated the two germline ends. This CDR3 spans 15 amino acids. In nucleotides, the CDR3 is TGTGCCAGCAGCTTAGGTGCGCTAGCAAGAAATGAGCAGTTCTTC. As protein: CASSLGALARNEQFF.